These 5 T cell receptor beta chains were all obtained from the same sample, sequenced in a study of cytomegalovirus exposure and HLA in healthy donors. The method was immunoSEQ multiplex PCR; TCRdb's version includes in-frame clones alone and lacks a portion of them. The sample lists over 200,000 clones; 80% to 90% were seen once. Sequenced: PBMCs. These receptors all stem from a woman between 18 and 29 years old in good health and CMV-seronegative.

This chain connects TRBV27 to TRBJ2-7, with a tentative D call TRBD1 (5 bases). This CDR3 is 15 amino acids long. Germline lookup yields CDR1 MNHEY and CDR2 SMNVEV (reference sequence). Trimming left V 2 bases short and J 2 bases short, with 13 bases between. The CDR3 nucleotides are TGTGCCAGCAGTTTAACCAAGACAGTTACCTACGAGCAGTACTTC. It encodes CASSLTKTVTYEQYF.

This chain links TRBV9 with TRBJ2-5; 10 bases are a match to TRBD2. The CDR3 totals 16 residues. Trimming at V came to 0 bases and at J to 4 bases, leaving 6 bases not matched to a gene. In germline, CDR1 is SGDLS, CDR2 YYNGEE. In DNA, the CDR3 is TGTGCCAGCAGCGTAGGAAGCGGGAGGGCTCGAGAGACCCAGTACTTC. It encodes CASSVGSGRARETQYF.

Here the CDR3 DNA reads TGTGCCAGCAGTTTACCTGATCCCCCCCGGGGCTACACCTTC. This gives the protein CASSLPDPPRGYTF. The chain joins TRBV28 to TRBJ1-2; D remains ambiguous. Trimming stripped 2 bases from V and 8 bases from J, with 15 bases between. Germline CDR1 reads MDHEN; CDR2 reads SYDVKM. The CDR3 has 14 residues.

This clone was seen just once. V and J are TRBV5-1 and TRBJ2-3, with 12 bases lining up with TRBD2. Germline lookup yields CDR1 SGHRS and CDR2 YFSETQ. CDR3 length equals 14 residues. Trimming at V came to 3 bases and at J to 6 bases, leaving 2 bases not matched to a gene. This CDR3 is CASSSGTSGDTQYF. In nucleotides, the CDR3 is TGCGCCAGCAGCTCGGGGACTAGCGGGGATACGCAGTATTTT.

The CDR3 DNA is TGTGCCAGCAGTTTCCACCCCGTGGCCGGGGCCAACGTCCTGACTTTC. Amino acids: CASSFHPVAGANVLTF. This sequence joins TRBV28 and TRBJ2-6; D is undetermined. CDR3 length: 16 residues. Germline V gene lookup returns CDR1 MDHEN and CDR2 SYDVKM. The germline V and J ends were trimmed by 3 bases and 4 bases, with 13 bases remaining between them.